This entry lists 24 T cell receptor beta chains sequenced from one sample in a study of blood T cell repertoires in COVID-19. Clones were read by immunoSEQ multiplex PCR, and TCRdb kept only the in-frame ones, dropping some. The data hold about 55,000 clones, with approximately 85% observed a single time. The sample consisted of peripheral blood. The receptors shown here come from a human donor in a cohort sampled during active COVID-19.

The CDR3 is CASSQLSQGYGYTF. As DNA, the CDR3 is TGTGCCAGCAGCCAATTGAGTCAGGGCTATGGCTACACCTTC. The chain uses TRBV3-1 (or the pseudogene TRBV3-2) and TRBJ1-2; possible D gene TRBD1, 5 bases. CDR3 length equals 14 residues. The germline CDR1 and CDR2 sequences are LGHDT and YNNKEL (reference sequence). The V end lost 2 bases, the J end lost 4 bases, and 11 bases lay between the germline ends.

This rearrangement joins TRBV4-1 to TRBJ2-3; D is possibly TRBD1 (5 bases). CDR1 is MGHRA, CDR2 YSYEKL, per germline. V dropped 4 bases and J dropped 5 bases, with 7 bases sitting between them. The CDR3 runs 12 residues. The CDR3: CASSLQGDTQYF. CDR3 DNA: TGCGCCAGCAGCCTGCAGGGAGATACGCAGTATTTT.

The chain employs TRBV6-5 and TRBJ2-1; D perhaps matches TRBD2 (7 bases). CDR3 size: 14 residues. V was shortened by 2 bases and J by 4 bases, with 9 bases between the two germline ends. CDR1 MNHEY and CDR2 SVGAGI come from the germline V gene. CDR3 nucleotides: TGTGCCAGCAGTTACGGGAGGGGGTACAATGAGCAGTTCTTC. Residues: CASSYGRGYNEQFF.

V and J are TRBV10-3 and TRBJ2-3, with TRBD2 matching 8 bases. The ends lost 6 bases at V and 6 bases at J; junction bases unmatched: 11. Germline V lookup: CDR1 ENHRY, CDR2 SYGVKD. The CDR3 totals 15 residues. DNA for the CDR3: TGTGCCATCAGCGCGGGGGGAGCGGGAGCTGATACGCAGTATTTT. This codes for CAISAGGAGADTQYF.

V and J are TRBV12-3 or TRBV12-4 and TRBJ2-7, with D unclear. This CDR3 has 13 amino acids. V was clipped by 6 bases and J by 2 bases, with 11 bases between them. The CDR3 sequence is CASSHGSTYEQYF. CDR3 DNA: TGTGCCAGCAGCCACGGTAGCACCTACGAGCAGTACTTC.

The CDR3 sequence is CASRSGRGLEQYF. The DNA for the CDR3 is TGTGCCAGCAGGAGCGGGAGAGGTCTCGAGCAGTACTTC. The rearrangement joins TRBV12-3 or TRBV12-4 to TRBJ2-7; 8 nucleotides line up with TRBD2. J lost 6 bases, V lost 6 bases, and 7 bases had no gene match. This CDR3 spans 13 amino acids.

The rearrangement links TRBV7-6 to TRBJ1-5; a possible D gene is TRBD1 (6 bases). From germline, CDR1 is SGHVS and CDR2 FNYEAQ. There are 17 residues in the CDR3. The V and J ends lost 5 bases and 0 bases respectively, with 17 bases between them. The CDR3: CASSAAADSFSNQPQHF. Written as DNA, the CDR3 is TGTGCCAGCAGCGCTGCAGCGGACAGTTTTAGCAATCAGCCCCAGCATTTT.

This clone was seen just once. V usage is TRBV4-2 and J usage is TRBJ2-7; 10 nucleotides line up with TRBD1. The V gene end was trimmed by 5 bases and the J gene end by 5 bases; junction bases not matched to a gene: 9. The CDR3 contains 15 residues. Germline-derived CDR1 and CDR2 are LGHNA and YNFKEQ. The CDR3 loop reads CASSSSDRGWDEQYF. The CDR3 nucleotides are TGTGCCAGCAGCTCCTCGGACAGGGGGTGGGACGAGCAGTACTTC.

The genes are TRBV12-2 and TRBJ2-1; the table assigns TRBD1, which was not confirmed against the DNA. TRBV12-2 is annotated as a pseudogene. There are 15 residues in the CDR3. CDR3 in amino acids: CASRSTGVLYNEQFF. DNA for the CDR3: TGTGCAAGTCGCTCTACAGGGGTTCTATACAATGAGCAGTTCTTC.

This chain connects TRBV7-2 to TRBJ1-2; 10 positions match TRBD1. This CDR3 spans 15 amino acids. Germline V gene sequence: CDR1 SGHTA, CDR2 FQGNSA. The V gene end was trimmed by 5 bases and the J gene end by 0 bases; junction bases not matched to a gene: 3. CDR3 sequence reads: CASSRDRGTNYGYTF. In nucleotides, the CDR3 is TGTGCCAGCAGCCGGGACAGGGGAACTAACTATGGCTACACCTTC.

The chain has TRBV7-8 and TRBJ1-4, with D perhaps matching TRBD1 (6 bases). The germline V gene encodes CDR1 SGHVS and CDR2 FQNEAQ. This CDR3 comprises 15 residues. V dropped 4 bases and J dropped 3 bases, with 12 bases sitting between them. The CDR3 loop reads CASSSNRVSNEKLFF. In nucleotides, the CDR3 is TGTGCCAGCAGCTCGAACAGGGTTTCTAATGAAAAACTGTTTTTT. The full variable domain, in which reference TRBV7-8 and TRBJ1-4 provide the parts outside the CDR3, is GAGVSQSPRYKVAKRGQDVALRCDPISGHVSLFWYQQALGQGPEFLTYFQNEAQLDKSGLPSDRFFAERPEGSVSTLKIQRTQQEDSAVYLCASSSNRVSNEKLFFGSGTQLSVL.

The V gene is TRBV18, the J gene TRBJ2-2, with 9 nucleotides matching TRBD2. The CDR3 is made up of 17 amino acids. The ends lost 2 bases at V and 7 bases at J; junction bases unmatched: 11. Per germline, CDR1 KGHSH and CDR2 LQKENI. CDR3 bases: TGTGCCAGCTCACCAACTCTTAGCGGGAGTAACGGCGGGGAGCTGTTTTTT. Amino acid sequence: CASSPTLSGSNGGELFF.

The rearrangement uses TRBV3-1 (or the pseudogene TRBV3-2) and TRBJ2-2; unclear D gene. Germline V gene sequence: CDR1 LGHDT, CDR2 YNNKEL (reference sequence). The CDR3 is 16 residues long. Trimming cost V 1 base and J 6 bases, with 15 bases left between them. The CDR3 coding sequence is TGTGCCAGCAGCCAAGTAGAGCTAGAAGGAGCCGGGGAGCTGTTTTTT. Translation gives CASSQVELEGAGELFF.

This clone was observed a single time. The chain is built from TRBV10-2 and TRBJ2-3, with 9 bases lining up with TRBD1. The CDR3 spans 13 residues. CDR1 and CDR2 (germline): WSHSY, SAAADI. Germline trimming cut 2 bases from V and 14 bases from J; bases unmatched to any gene: 8. In DNA form, the CDR3 reads TGCGCCAGCAGTGAGCCGACAGGGGGTGGTCCGTATTTT. It yields the protein CASSEPTGGGPYF.

This chain links TRBV19 with TRBJ2-7; a possible D gene is TRBD1 (6 bases). With 3 bases removed from V and 3 bases from J, the gap between germline ends came to 21 bases. The CDR3 is made up of 17 amino acids. CDR1 is LNHDA, CDR2 SQIVND, per germline (reference sequence). This chain's CDR3 is CASSINFVGTGSYEQYF. CDR3 coding DNA: TGTGCCAGTAGTATTAATTTCGTGGGAACAGGGAGCTACGAGCAGTACTTC.

The CDR3 DNA follows: TGTGCCAGCAGTTCCCAGGGAAGGGAAGCTTTCTTT. Translated: CASSSQGREAFF. The chain links TRBV6-2 or TRBV6-3 to TRBJ1-1, with D perhaps TRBD1 (5 bases). The germline V and J ends were trimmed by 4 bases and 8 bases, with 11 bases remaining between them. This CDR3 is built from 12 residues. Per the germline V gene, CDR1 is MNHEY and CDR2 is SVGEGT.

The V call is TRBV19, the J call TRBJ2-7; TRBD1 agrees at 8 bases. The CDR3 sequence is 15 residues long. Germline CDR1 reads LNHDA; CDR2 reads SQIVND (reference sequence). V trimming: 5 bases; J trimming: 4 bases; junction bases outside the gene matches: 10. In nucleotides, the CDR3 is TGTGCCAGTAGTGTCCTTTCAGGGGGCAGGTACGAGCAGTACTTC. Its protein is CASSVLSGGRYEQYF.

Only a few counts were recorded for this clone. The V gene is TRBV7-2, the J gene TRBJ2-4; TRBD2 matches at 13 bases. The ends lost 5 bases at V and 9 bases at J; junction bases unmatched: 4. CDR3 length: 14 amino acids. CDR1 and CDR2 from the germline V gene are SGHTA and FQGNSA. The CDR3 DNA is TGTGCCAGCAGCCCCTGGACTAGCGGGAGCATTCAGTACTTC. This codes for CASSPWTSGSIQYF.

V gene TRBV7-9 combines with J gene TRBJ2-7; TRBD2 is a possible D gene (6 bases). This CDR3 has 12 amino acids. V was trimmed by 5 bases and J by 6 bases, leaving 11 bases between them. Germline V gene lookup returns CDR1 SEHNR and CDR2 FQNEAQ (reference sequence). For the CDR3, the DNA is TGTGCCAGCAGCCGGGACTGGGCCGAGCAGTACTTC. It specifies CASSRDWAEQYF.

In its sample, this clone was seen once. V is TRBV7-6 and J is TRBJ2-5; TRBD1 might be the D (6 bases). This CDR3 contains 15 residues. Germline V gene sequence: CDR1 SGHVS, CDR2 FNYEAQ. The V and J ends lost 5 bases and 2 bases respectively, with 15 bases between them. The CDR3: CASSRQDSDQETQYF. The CDR3 DNA is TGTGCCAGCAGCCGGCAGGACAGCGATCAAGAGACCCAGTACTTC.

J is TRBJ2-7 and V is TRBV5-5; 11 nucleotides align to TRBD2. Germline CDR1 is SGHKS and CDR2 is YYEKEE (reference sequence). CDR3 size: 17 residues. Germline trimming cut 2 bases from V and 7 bases from J; bases unmatched to any gene: 14. The CDR3, as DNA: TGTGCCAGCAGCTTTACTAGCGGGAGCTTATTAGGGGAGGAGCAGTACTTC. It codes for CASSFTSGSLLGEEQYF. Drawing the rest from reference TRBV5-5 and TRBJ2-7, the complete variable domain is DAGVTQSPTHLIKTRGQQVTLRCSPISGHKSVSWYQQVLGQGPQFIFQYYEKEERGRGNFPDRFSARQFPNYSSELNVNALLLGDSALYLCASSFTSGSLLGEEQYFGPGTRLTVT.

The chain couples TRBV19 to TRBJ1-4; 9 bases are shared with TRBD1. Germline V gene data show CDR1 as LNHDA and CDR2 as SQIVND (reference sequence). V shed 3 bases, J shed 0 bases, and the junction held 5 bases outside the gene matches. CDR3 size: 17 residues. CDR3 in DNA: TGTGCCAGTAGTATCGGACAGGGGATGGCAACTAATGAAAAACTGTTTTTT. Translating gives CASSIGQGMATNEKLFF.

This chain links TRBV7-2 with TRBJ2-1; D perhaps matches TRBD2 (6 bases). CDR1 is SGHTA, CDR2 FQGNSA, per germline. Trimming took off 5 bases at V and 7 bases at J, with 18 bases between the two ends. This CDR3 region has 15 residues. The CDR3 bases are TGTGCCAGCAGCCCACAAGCGACGGCGGGGAATGAGCAGTTCTTC. This codes for CASSPQATAGNEQFF.

V is TRBV5-6 and J is TRBJ2-7, with 8 bases aligning to TRBD2. Germline V gene lookup returns CDR1 SGHDT and CDR2 YYEEEE. J gave up 6 bases and V 3 bases, and 5 bases lay outside the gene matches. The CDR3 has 13 amino acids. Written as DNA, the CDR3 is TGTGCCAGCAGCTCGAATGCGGGGGGCGAGCAGTACTTC. Translated: CASSSNAGGEQYF.